This TCR beta chain was captured by sequencing in a study of metastatic and nonmetastatic thyroid tumors. Germline CDR1 and CDR2: MNHEY and SVGEGT. The CDR3 covers 16 residues. V lost 5 bases and J lost 1, with 18 bases in between. Patients underwent thyroid surgery, and none had received any treatment before it. TCRdb re-analyzed the PCR reads through MiXCR. The sample lists tens of thousands of clones, 15% to 20% occurring once. This clone was seen at least ten times. V and J are TRBV6-2 or TRBV6-3 and TRBJ2-7; D tentatively reads TRBD1 or TRBD2 (5 bases each). The source material was blood. The sequence derives from a male donor with papillary thyroid cancer or a benign thyroid nodule (not recorded which). Some clones in this sample may be carry-over from other donors' samples. This CDR3 is CASSPSVGPLSYEQYF. CDR3 DNA: TGTGCCAGCAGTCCCTCTGTGGGACCCTTATCCTACGAGCAGTACTTC.